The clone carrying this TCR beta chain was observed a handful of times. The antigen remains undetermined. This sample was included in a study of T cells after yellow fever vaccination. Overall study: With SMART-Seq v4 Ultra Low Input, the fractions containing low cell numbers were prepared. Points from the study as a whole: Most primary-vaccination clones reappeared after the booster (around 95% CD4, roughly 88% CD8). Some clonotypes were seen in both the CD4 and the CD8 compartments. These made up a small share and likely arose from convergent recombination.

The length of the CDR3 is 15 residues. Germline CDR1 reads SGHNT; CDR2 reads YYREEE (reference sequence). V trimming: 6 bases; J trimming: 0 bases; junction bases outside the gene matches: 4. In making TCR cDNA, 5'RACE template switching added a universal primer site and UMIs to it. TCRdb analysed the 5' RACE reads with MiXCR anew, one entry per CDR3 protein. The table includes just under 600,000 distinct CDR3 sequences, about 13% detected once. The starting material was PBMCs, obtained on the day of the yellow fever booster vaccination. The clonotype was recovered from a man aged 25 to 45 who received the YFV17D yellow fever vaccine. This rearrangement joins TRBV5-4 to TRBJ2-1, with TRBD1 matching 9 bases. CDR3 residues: CASIQDRGSYNEQFF. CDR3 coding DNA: TGTGCCAGCATCCAGGACAGGGGCTCCTACAATGAGCAGTTCTTC.